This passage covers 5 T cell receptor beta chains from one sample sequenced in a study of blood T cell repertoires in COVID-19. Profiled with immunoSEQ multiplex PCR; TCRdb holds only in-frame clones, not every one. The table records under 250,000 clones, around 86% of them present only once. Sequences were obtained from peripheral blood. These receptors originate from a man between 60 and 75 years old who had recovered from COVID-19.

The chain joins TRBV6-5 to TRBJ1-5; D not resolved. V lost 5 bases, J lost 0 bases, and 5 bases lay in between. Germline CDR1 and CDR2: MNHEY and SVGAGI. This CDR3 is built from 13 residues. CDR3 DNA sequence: TGTGCCAGCAGTACTCATAGCAATCAGCCCCAGCATTTT. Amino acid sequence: CASSTHSNQPQHF.

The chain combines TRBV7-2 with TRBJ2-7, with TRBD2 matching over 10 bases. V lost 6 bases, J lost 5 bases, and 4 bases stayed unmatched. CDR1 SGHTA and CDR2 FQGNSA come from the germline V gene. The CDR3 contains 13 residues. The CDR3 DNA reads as TGTGCCAGCAGACTAGCGGGATCACACGAGCAGTACTTC. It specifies CASRLAGSHEQYF.

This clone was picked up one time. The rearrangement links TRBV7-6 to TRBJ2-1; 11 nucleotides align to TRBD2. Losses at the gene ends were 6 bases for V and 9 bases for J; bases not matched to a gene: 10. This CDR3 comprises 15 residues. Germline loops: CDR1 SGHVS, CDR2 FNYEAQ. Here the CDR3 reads CASRVAGGPLTEQFF. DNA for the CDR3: TGTGCCAGCAGGGTAGCGGGGGGGCCCCTGACTGAGCAGTTCTTC.

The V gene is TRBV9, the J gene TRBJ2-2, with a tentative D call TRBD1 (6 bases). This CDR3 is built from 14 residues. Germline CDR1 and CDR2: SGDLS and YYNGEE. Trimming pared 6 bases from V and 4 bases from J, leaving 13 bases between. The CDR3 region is CASTPQGPTGELFF. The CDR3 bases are TGTGCCAGCACTCCGCAGGGGCCCACCGGGGAGCTGTTTTTT.

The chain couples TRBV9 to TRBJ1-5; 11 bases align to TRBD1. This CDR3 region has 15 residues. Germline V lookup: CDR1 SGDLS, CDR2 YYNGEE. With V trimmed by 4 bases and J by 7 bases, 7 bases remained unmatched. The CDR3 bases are TGTGCCAGCAGCCCGGACAGGGGGCGCGGACAGCCCCAGCATTTT. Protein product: CASSPDRGRGQPQHF.